The 19 T cell receptor beta chains below come from one sample, sequenced in a study of regulatory T cells in long-lasting Graves disease. Time point described: newly diagnosed GD, antithyroid drugs for less than 3 months. PBMCs provided the RNA from which the TCR library was made. To make TCR beta libraries, researchers used iRepertoire HTBI primers and Arm-PCR of CDR3 regions. One entry per CDR3 protein, called by TCRdb with MiXCR from the multiplex PCR reads. The repertoire holds approximately 300,000 distinct CDR3 sequences, with more than 15% as singletons. The specimen was peripheral blood mononuclear cells (PBMCs), collected at new diagnosis, from a patient treated with antithyroid drugs. These receptor sequences come from a female donor with Graves disease.

The CDR3 sequence is CAWSDKARPLYGYTF. The CDR3 DNA reads as TGTGCCTGGAGTGACAAGGCACGGCCCCTCTATGGCTACACCTTC. The chain employs TRBV30 and TRBJ1-2; D gene unclear. Germline-derived CDR1 and CDR2 are GTSNPN and SVGIG (reference sequence). This CDR3 spans 15 amino acids. Trimming left V 1 base short and J 4 bases short, with 16 bases between.

This clonotype was seen at least ten times. V is TRBV2 and J is TRBJ1-2, with D maybe TRBD1 (6 bases). This CDR3 has 13 residues. The V and J ends lost 8 bases and 5 bases respectively, with 15 bases between them. CDR1 and CDR2 (germline): SNHLY, FYNNEI. The CDR3 spells CASSDRRVYGYTF. Here the CDR3 DNA reads TGTGCCAGCTCTGACAGGCGGGTTTATGGCTACACCTTC.

This clonotype turned up a few times. The chain is built from TRBV15 and TRBJ2-5; D unresolved. Per germline, CDR1 LNHNV and CDR2 YYDKDF (reference sequence). This CDR3 has 14 residues. The V and J ends lost 0 bases and 3 bases respectively, with 8 bases between them. The CDR3 region has the DNA TGTGCCACCAGCAGAGATCGCGGAGAAGAGACCCAGTACTTC. It codes for CATSRDRGEETQYF.

This clonotype showed up many times. The CDR3, as DNA: TGTGCCAGCAGCCCTCTGGGAACCGGGGAGCTGTTTTTT. It specifies CASSPLGTGELFF. This sequence joins TRBV11-2 and TRBJ2-2; no definite D call. Trimming left V 5 bases short and J 5 bases short, with 9 bases between. This CDR3 has 13 amino acids. Germline-derived CDR1 and CDR2 are SGHAT and FQNNGV. Full variable domain (rest looked up from reference TRBV11-2 and TRBJ2-2): EAGVAQSPRYKIIEKRQSVAFWCNPISGHATLYWYQQILGQGPKLLIQFQNNGVVDDSQLPKDRFSAERLKGVDSTLKIQPAKLEDSAVYLCASSPLGTGELFFGEGSRLTVL.

In this sample, this clonotype turned up many times. The chain uses TRBV27 and TRBJ2-2, with 10 bases lining up with TRBD2. The CDR3 contains 16 residues. Trimming removed 6 bases from V and 7 bases from J; junction bases left unmatched: 11. Per germline, CDR1 MNHEY and CDR2 SMNVEV (reference sequence). CDR3 protein: CASRLESGRAYGELFF. The CDR3 nucleotides are TGTGCCAGCAGACTGGAGAGCGGGAGGGCCTACGGGGAGCTGTTTTTT.

This clonotype was counted ten times or more. The V gene is TRBV19, the J gene TRBJ2-5; 7 bases match TRBD1. The CDR3 has 13 residues. Germline CDR1 is LNHDA and CDR2 is SQIVND (reference sequence). The junction had 3 bases not matched to a gene; V was cut back by 5 bases and J by 3 bases. The CDR3 spells CASSDQGEETQYF. CDR3 bases: TGTGCCAGTAGTGATCAGGGGGAAGAGACCCAGTACTTC.

This clonotype was seen a few times. The rearrangement joins TRBV29-1 to TRBJ1-1; D is uncertain. The CDR3 length is 12 residues. V lost 1 base, J lost 5 bases, and 8 bases lay in between. Per germline, CDR1 SQVTM and CDR2 ANQGSEA. This CDR3 is CSVEGGKTEAFF. DNA of the CDR3: TGCAGCGTTGAAGGTGGAAAAACTGAAGCTTTCTTT.

This clonotype showed up just a few times. This may arise from a read error, as a much more abundant clone is one base away. The V call is TRBV2, the J call TRBJ2-6; 11 bases align to TRBD1. The CDR3 has 16 residues. Germline V CDR1 and CDR2: SNHLY, FYNNEI. Here the CDR3 reads CASRDRGLSGANVLIF. CDR3 in DNA: TGTGCCAGCAGGGACAGGGGGCTCTCTGGGGCCAACGTCCTGATTTTC.

In this sample, this clonotype turned up many times. This chain uses TRBV6-5 with TRBJ2-1, with 8 positions matching TRBD1. Looked up from germline, CDR1 is MNHEY and CDR2 is SVGAGI. The CDR3 covers 19 residues. Trimming cost V 0 bases and J 6 bases; bases outside gene matches: 16. CDR3: CASSYSNKRLRQGSNEQFF. The CDR3, as DNA: TGTGCCAGCAGTTACTCGAATAAAAGGTTGAGACAGGGGAGCAATGAGCAGTTCTTC.

This clonotype was observed many times. V is TRBV27 and J is TRBJ2-7; D is perhaps TRBD1 (6 bases). Germline CDR1 and CDR2: MNHEY and SMNVEV (reference sequence). V lost 6 bases and J lost 0, with 12 bases in between. The CDR3 has 14 amino acids. DNA of the CDR3: TGTGCCAGCAGGCCGGGACATTCCTCCTACGAGCAGTACTTC. Translated, it gives CASRPGHSSYEQYF.

At least ten counts were recorded for this clonotype. No DNA is shown, since the ends of the CDR3 on it are uncertain; the CDR3 is the one TCRdb lists. The chain couples TRBV12-3 or TRBV12-4 to TRBJ1-1; no DNA check was done on the table's D call, TRBD1. The CDR3 has 17 amino acids, counting both end residues. CDR3 loop: CASSLHLRGAMNTEAFF.

This clonotype came up many times. This chain links TRBV20-1 with TRBJ1-5; the D gene is possibly TRBD1 (6 bases). The CDR3 is 14 residues long. Between the trimmed V and J ends, which lost 6 bases and 2 bases, there was a span of 14 bases. The germline gives CDR1 DFQATT, CDR2 SNEGSKA (reference sequence). The CDR3 reads CSAPDRLGNQPQHF. The DNA for the CDR3 is TGCAGTGCCCCGGACAGATTGGGCAATCAGCCCCAGCATTTT.

This clonotype showed up many times. V and J are TRBV7-2 and TRBJ2-7, with 10 nucleotides matching TRBD2. Trimming removed 3 bases from V and 1 base from J; junction bases left unmatched: 3. The CDR3 runs 15 residues. Germline loops: CDR1 SGHTA, CDR2 FQGNSA. CDR3: CASSFPSGGSYEQYF. In DNA, the CDR3 is TGTGCCAGCAGCTTCCCTAGCGGGGGTTCCTACGAGCAGTACTTC. Complete variable domain (other parts from reference TRBV7-2 and TRBJ2-7): GAGVSQSPSNKVTEKGKDVELRCDPISGHTALYWYRQSLGQGLEFLIYFQGNSAPDKSGLPSDRFSAERTGGSVSTLTIQRTQQEDSAVYLCASSFPSGGSYEQYFGPGTRLTVT.

Ten or more counts support this clonotype. The chain carries TRBV29-1 and TRBJ2-1; tentatively, D is TRBD1 or TRBD2 (5 bases each). Per the germline V gene, CDR1 is SQVTM and CDR2 is ANQGSEA. The CDR3 contains 13 residues. V was cut by 3 bases and J by 5 bases, with 11 bases left in between. CDR3: CSVEGTVDNEQFF. The CDR3 nucleotides are TGCAGCGTTGAGGGGACGGTGGACAATGAGCAGTTCTTC.

Concerning this clonotype: A far larger clone is a single base away, which makes a read error likely. The V and J genes are TRBV28 and TRBJ2-1; possibly TRBD1 for D (5 bases). The DNA end lines up better with TRBJ2-3; the J call may be wrong. Germline assignment: CDR1 MDHEN and CDR2 SYDVKM. CDR3 size: 14 residues. CDR3 in amino acids: CASSLIQTTGTQYF. The DNA of the CDR3 is TGTGCCAGCAGTTTAATACAGACAACAGGTACGCAGTATTTT.

In its sample, this clonotype was seen many times. V is TRBV10-3 and J is TRBJ1-6, with a tentative D call TRBD1 (6 bases). Looked up from germline, CDR1 is ENHRY and CDR2 is SYGVKD. The CDR3 has 13 residues. The V gene lost 7 bases and the J gene lost 10 bases, with 14 bases spanning the gap. The CDR3: CAITPGDGSPLHF. For the CDR3, the DNA is TGTGCCATCACCCCAGGGGATGGCTCACCCCTCCACTTT.

In regard to this clonotype: This probably arose from a read error, given a far larger clone one base away. The chain is built from TRBV2 and TRBJ2-5; TRBD2 aligns across 9 bases. The CDR3 runs 15 residues. The junction had 16 bases not matched to a gene; V was cut back by 6 bases and J by 11 bases. CDR1 and CDR2 from the germline V gene are SNHLY and FYNNEI. This CDR3 is CASSGGRALGNEQYF. CDR3 sequence (DNA): TGTGCCAGCAGCGGCGGGAGGGCCTTAGGTAATGAGCAGTACTTC.

This clonotype has a count of ten or more. In DNA form, the CDR3 reads TGTGCCATCAGTACACAAGACAGGGGGAGCATCTACGAGCAGTACTTC. Residues: CAISTQDRGSIYEQYF. The chain carries TRBV10-3 and TRBJ2-7; 9 bases align to TRBD1. This CDR3 region has 16 residues. The germline gives CDR1 ENHRY, CDR2 SYGVKD. V lost 5 bases, J lost 3 bases, and 11 bases stayed unmatched.

This clonotype came up many times. The chain recombines TRBV11-2 with TRBJ2-5, with 9 bases aligning to TRBD1. V dropped 1 base and J dropped 5; count of bases not matched to a gene: 8. The length of the CDR3 is 16 residues. Germline CDR1 is SGHAT and CDR2 is FQNNGV. This CDR3 is CASSLAWDRVQETQYF. In DNA, the CDR3 is TGTGCCAGCAGCTTAGCCTGGGACAGGGTTCAGGAGACCCAGTACTTC.